This paragraph covers one TCR beta chain sequence. Antigen specificity is unknown. The CDR3 is 16 amino acids. With 5 bases clipped from V and 2 bases from J, the junction kept 12 bases outside the gene matches. Looked up from germline, CDR1 is SGHRS and CDR2 is YFSETQ. These data come from a study of cytomegalovirus exposure and HLA in healthy donors. In the PCR, 60 Vbeta and 13 Jbeta primers were used. This table comes from immunoSEQ multiplex PCR, and its TCRdb copy is limited to in-frame clones, with some not included. Here the sample spans over 55,000 clones, just under 85% being singletons. Notes on the study in general: Altogether, about 160 TCR beta chains were recorded as cytomegalovirus-associated.

The specimen sequenced was PBMCs. The source is a man aged 40-49 years in good health and CMV-seronegative. The chain combines TRBV5-1 with TRBJ2-7; 8 nucleotides match TRBD1. Here the CDR3 DNA reads TGCGCCAGCAGTCCCGAGGGTGCAGGGGGCGCCTACGAGCAGTACTTC. The encoded protein is CASSPEGAGGAYEQYF.